This T cell receptor (beta chain) was captured in a study of blood T cell repertoires in COVID-19. For the study at large: Sample material is recorded as cDNA or gDNA derived from T cells, B-cell-depleted T cells, or PBMCs.

In terms of age and location, participants ranged from roughly 18 to 95 years and lived in under 30 US areas. Clinical histories supplied by participants themselves formed the basis of cohort assignment. Cohort 3 recovered donors had two negative PCRs, clearance, or symptom resolution. Only in-frame clones appear in the TCRdb table, and some are missing; sequencing was by immunoSEQ multiplex PCR. The sample contains over 200,000 clones, around 84% of which appear only once. The CDR3 covers 16 residues. Germline CDR1 MDHEN, CDR2 SYDVKM. The V segment lost 5 bases and the J segment 8 bases; nucleotides outside the gene matches: 17.

Sequenced material: PBMCs or T cells enriched from blood (not recorded which). The sequence was obtained from a man younger than 35 who had recovered from COVID-19. This chain joins TRBV28 and TRBJ1-2, with TRBD1 matching over 7 bases. CDR3 region: CASSPADRALWGGYTF. CDR3 coding DNA: TGTGCCAGCAGTCCTGCTGACAGGGCCCTATGGGGAGGCTACACCTTC.